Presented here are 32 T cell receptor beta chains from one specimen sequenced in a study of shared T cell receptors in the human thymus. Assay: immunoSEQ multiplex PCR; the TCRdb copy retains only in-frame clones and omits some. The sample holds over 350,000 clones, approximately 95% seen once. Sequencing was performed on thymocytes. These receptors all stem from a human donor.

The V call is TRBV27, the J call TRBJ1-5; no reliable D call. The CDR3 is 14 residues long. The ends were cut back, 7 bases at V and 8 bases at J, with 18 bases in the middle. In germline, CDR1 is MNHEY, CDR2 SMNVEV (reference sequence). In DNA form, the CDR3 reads TGTGCCAGCATGGGATCCTACGGACGGGAGCCCCAGCATTTT. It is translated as CASMGSYGREPQHF.

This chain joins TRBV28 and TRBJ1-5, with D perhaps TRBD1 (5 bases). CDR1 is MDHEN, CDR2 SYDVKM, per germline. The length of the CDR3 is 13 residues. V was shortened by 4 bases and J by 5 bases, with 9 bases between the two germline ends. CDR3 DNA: TGTGCCAGCAGTTGGGGGGGGGATCAGCCCCAGCATTTT. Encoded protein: CASSWGGDQPQHF.

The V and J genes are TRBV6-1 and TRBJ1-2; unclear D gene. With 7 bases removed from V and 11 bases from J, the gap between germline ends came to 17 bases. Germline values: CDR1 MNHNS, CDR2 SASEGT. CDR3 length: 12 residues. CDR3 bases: TGTGCCAGCACGGCAGCAAGATGGCTTTACACCTTC. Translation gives CASTAARWLYTF.

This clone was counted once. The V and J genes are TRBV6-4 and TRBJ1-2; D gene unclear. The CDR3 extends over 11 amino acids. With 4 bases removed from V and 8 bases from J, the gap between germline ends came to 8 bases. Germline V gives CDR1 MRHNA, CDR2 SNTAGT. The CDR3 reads CASSGEGGYTF. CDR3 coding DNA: TGTGCCAGCAGTGGGGAAGGGGGCTACACCTTC.

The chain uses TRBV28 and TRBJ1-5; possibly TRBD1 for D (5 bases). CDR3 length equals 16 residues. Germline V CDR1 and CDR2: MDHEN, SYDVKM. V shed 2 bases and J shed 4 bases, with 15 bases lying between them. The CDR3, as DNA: TGTGCCAGCAGTTTAATGGTGGCGGGGGGTAATCAGCCCCAGCATTTT. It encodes CASSLMVAGGNQPQHF.

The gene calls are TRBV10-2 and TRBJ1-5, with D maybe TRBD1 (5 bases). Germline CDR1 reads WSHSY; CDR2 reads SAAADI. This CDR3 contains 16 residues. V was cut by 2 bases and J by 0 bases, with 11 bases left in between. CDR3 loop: CASSEGAEYSNQPQHF. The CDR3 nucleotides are TGCGCCAGCAGTGAGGGGGCAGAATATAGCAATCAGCCCCAGCATTTT.

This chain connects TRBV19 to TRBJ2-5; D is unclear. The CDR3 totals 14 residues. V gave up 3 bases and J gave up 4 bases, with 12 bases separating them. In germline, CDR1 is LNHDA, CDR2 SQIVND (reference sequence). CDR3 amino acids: CASSIPGGLETQYF. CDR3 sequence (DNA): TGTGCCAGTAGTATTCCGGGCGGTTTAGAGACCCAGTACTTC.

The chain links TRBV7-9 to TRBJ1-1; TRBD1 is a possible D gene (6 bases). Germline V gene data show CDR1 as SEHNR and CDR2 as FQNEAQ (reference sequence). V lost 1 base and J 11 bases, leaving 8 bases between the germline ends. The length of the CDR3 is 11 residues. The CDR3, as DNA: TGTGCCAGCAGCTTAGGGCAGGGGGCTTTCTTT. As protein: CASSLGQGAFF. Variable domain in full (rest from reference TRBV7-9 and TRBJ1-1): DTGVSQNPRHKITKRGQNVTFRCDPISEHNRLYWYRQTLGQGPEFLTYFQNEAQLEKSRLLSDRFSAERPKGSFSTLEIQRTEQGDSAMYLCASSLGQGAFFGQGTRLTVV.

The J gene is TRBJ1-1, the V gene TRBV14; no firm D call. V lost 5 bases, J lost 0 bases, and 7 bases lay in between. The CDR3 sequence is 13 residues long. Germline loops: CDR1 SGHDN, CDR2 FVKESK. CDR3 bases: TGTGCCAGCAGCGGGCAGATGAACACTGAAGCTTTCTTT. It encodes CASSGQMNTEAFF.

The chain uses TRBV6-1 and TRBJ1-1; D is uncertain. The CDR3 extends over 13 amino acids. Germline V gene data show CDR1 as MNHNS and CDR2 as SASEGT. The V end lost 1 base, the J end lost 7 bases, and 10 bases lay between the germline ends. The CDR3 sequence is CASSEGPSGEAFF. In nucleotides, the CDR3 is TGTGCCAGCAGTGAAGGCCCTAGCGGTGAAGCTTTCTTT.

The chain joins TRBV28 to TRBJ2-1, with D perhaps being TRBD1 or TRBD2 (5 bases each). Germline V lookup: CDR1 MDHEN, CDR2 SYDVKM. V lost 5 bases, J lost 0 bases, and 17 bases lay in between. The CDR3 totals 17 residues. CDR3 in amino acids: CASSLPRDASSYNEQFF. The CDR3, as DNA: TGTGCCAGCAGTCTCCCCCGGGACGCCAGCTCCTACAATGAGCAGTTCTTC.

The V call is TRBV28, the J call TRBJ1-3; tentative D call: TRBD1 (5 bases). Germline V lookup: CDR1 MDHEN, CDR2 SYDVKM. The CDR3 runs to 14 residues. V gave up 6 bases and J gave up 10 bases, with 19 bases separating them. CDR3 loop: CASRGGTARATIYF. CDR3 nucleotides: TGTGCCAGCAGGGGTGGGACCGCCCGGGCGACCATATATTTT.

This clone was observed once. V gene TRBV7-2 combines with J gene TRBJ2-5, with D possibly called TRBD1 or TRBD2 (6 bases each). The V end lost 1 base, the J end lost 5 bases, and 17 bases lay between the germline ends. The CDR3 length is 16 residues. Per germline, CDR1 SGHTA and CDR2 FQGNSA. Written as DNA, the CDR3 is TGTGCCAGCAGCTTAGGAGTTACGGTCGGGGGCGAGACCCAGTACTTC. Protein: CASSLGVTVGGETQYF.

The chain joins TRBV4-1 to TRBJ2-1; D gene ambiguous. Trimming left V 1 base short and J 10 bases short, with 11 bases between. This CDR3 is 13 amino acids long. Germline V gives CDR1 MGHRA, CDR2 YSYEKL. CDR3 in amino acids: CASSQVGQPEQFF. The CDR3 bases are TGCGCCAGCAGCCAAGTTGGCCAACCGGAGCAGTTCTTC.

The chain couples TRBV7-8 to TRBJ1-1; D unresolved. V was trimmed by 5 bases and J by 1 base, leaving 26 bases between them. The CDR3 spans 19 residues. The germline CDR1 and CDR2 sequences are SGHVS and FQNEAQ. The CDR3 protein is CASSPGSETSIRGNTEAFF. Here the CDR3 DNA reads TGTGCCAGCAGCCCAGGTAGTGAGACATCCATTCGAGGGAACACTGAAGCTTTCTTT. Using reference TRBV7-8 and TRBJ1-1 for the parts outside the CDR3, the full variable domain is GAGVSQSPRYKVAKRGQDVALRCDPISGHVSLFWYQQALGQGPEFLTYFQNEAQLDKSGLPSDRFFAERPEGSVSTLKIQRTQQEDSAVYLCASSPGSETSIRGNTEAFFGQGTRLTVV.

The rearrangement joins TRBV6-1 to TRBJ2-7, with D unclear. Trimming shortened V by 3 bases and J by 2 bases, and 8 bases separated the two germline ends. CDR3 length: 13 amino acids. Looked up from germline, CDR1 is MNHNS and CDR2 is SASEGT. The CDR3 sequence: CASSEHLPYEQYF. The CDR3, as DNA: TGTGCCAGCAGTGAGCATCTGCCCTACGAGCAGTACTTC.

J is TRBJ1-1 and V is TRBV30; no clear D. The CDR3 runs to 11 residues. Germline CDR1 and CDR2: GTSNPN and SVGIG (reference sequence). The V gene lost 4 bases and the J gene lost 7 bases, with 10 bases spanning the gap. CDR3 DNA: TGTGCCTGGAAGGACGCCAATGAAGCTTTCTTT. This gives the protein CAWKDANEAFF.

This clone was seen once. For the CDR3, the DNA is TGTGCCAGCAGCTTGGTGACTAGCGGGGGTCAACTCTCCTACAATGAGCAGTTCTTC. Translation gives CASSLVTSGGQLSYNEQFF. V is TRBV7-8 and J is TRBJ2-1; 12 bases align to TRBD2. CDR3 length equals 19 residues. The germline V gene has CDR1 SGHVS and CDR2 FQNEAQ. V was pared by 3 bases and J by 0 bases, with 9 bases of the junction left unmatched.

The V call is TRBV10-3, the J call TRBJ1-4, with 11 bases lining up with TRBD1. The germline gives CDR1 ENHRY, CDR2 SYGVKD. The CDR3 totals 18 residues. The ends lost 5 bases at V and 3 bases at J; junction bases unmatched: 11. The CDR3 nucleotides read TGTGCCATCAGTTCCCGGGACAGGGGGTTTTTTGCTAATGAAAAACTGTTTTTT. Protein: CAISSRDRGFFANEKLFF.

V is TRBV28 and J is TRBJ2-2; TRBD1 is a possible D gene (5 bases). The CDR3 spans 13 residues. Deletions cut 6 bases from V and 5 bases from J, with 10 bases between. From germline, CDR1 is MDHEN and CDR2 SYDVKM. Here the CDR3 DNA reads TGTGCCAGCAGCAAAAGACAGACCGGGGAGCTGTTTTTT. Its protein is CASSKRQTGELFF.

The CDR3 sequence is CASSLPRRREWKDTGELFF. The CDR3 coding sequence is TGTGCCAGCAGCCTCCCCCGGAGGCGGGAGTGGAAGGATACCGGGGAGCTGTTTTTT. The rearrangement uses TRBV28 and TRBJ2-2, with 7 bases fitting TRBD2. Looked up from germline, CDR1 is MDHEN and CDR2 is SYDVKM. V trimming: 6 bases; J trimming: 5 bases; junction bases outside the gene matches: 21. There are 19 residues in the CDR3.

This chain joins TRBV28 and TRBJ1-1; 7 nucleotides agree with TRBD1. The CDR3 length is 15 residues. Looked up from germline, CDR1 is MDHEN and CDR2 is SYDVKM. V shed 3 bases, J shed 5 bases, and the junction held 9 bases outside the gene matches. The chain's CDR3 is CASSFSAGGRTEAFF. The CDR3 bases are TGTGCCAGCAGTTTTTCGGCAGGGGGGAGGACTGAAGCTTTCTTT.

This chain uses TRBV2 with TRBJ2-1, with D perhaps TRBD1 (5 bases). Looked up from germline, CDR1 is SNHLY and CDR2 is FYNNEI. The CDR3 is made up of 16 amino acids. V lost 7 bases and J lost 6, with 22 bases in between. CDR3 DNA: TGTGCCAGCATTCTAAGGGGCAGCGAGCGCCCCAATGAGCAGTTCTTC. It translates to CASILRGSERPNEQFF.

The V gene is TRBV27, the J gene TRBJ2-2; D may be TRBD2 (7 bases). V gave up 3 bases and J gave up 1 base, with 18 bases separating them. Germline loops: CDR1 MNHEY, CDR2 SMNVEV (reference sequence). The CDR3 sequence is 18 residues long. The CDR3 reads CASSLGGGCGGNTGELFF. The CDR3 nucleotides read TGTGCCAGCAGTTTGGGTGGGGGCTGCGGGGGGAACACCGGGGAGCTGTTTTTT.

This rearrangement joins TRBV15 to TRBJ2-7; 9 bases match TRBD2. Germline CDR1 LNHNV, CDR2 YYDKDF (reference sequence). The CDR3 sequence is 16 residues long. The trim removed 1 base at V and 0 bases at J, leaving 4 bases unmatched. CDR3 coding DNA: TGTGCCACCAGCAGAGTCCCTAGCGGGACCTCCTACGAGCAGTACTTC. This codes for CATSRVPSGTSYEQYF. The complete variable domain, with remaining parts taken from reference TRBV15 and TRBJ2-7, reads DAMVIQNPRYQVTQFGKPVTLSCSQTLNHNVMYWYQQKSSQAPKLLFHYYDKDFNNEADTPDNFQSRRPNTSFCFLDIRSPGLGDTAMYLCATSRVPSGTSYEQYFGPGTRLTVT.

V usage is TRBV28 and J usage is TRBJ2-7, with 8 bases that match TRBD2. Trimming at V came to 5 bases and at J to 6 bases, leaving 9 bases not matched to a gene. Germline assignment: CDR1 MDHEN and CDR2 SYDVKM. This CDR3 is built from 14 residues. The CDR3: CASSPVGRAVEQYF. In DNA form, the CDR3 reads TGTGCCAGCAGTCCTGTCGGGAGGGCCGTCGAGCAGTACTTC.

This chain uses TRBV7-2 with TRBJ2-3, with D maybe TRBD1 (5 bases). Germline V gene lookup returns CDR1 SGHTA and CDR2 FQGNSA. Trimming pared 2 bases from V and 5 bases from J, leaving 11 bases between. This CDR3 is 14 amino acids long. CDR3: CASSLKGLVDTQYF. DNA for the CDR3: TGTGCCAGCAGCTTAAAGGGGTTGGTAGATACGCAGTATTTT.

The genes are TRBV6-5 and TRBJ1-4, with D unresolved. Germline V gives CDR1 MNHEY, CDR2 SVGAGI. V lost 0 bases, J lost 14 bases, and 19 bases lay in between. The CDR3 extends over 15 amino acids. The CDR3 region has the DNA TGTGCCAGCAGTTACTCCGACGTTAATAAAAAACGGCTGTTTTTT. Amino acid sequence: CASSYSDVNKKRLFF.

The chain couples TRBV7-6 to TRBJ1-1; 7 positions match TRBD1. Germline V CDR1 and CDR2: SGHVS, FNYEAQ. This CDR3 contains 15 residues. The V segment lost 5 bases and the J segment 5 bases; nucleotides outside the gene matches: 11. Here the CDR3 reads CASSQGDREGTEAFF. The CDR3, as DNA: TGTGCCAGCAGCCAGGGAGACAGGGAAGGAACTGAAGCTTTCTTT. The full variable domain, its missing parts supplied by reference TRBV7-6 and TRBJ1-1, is GAGVSQSPRYKVTKRGQDVALRCDPISGHVSLYWYRQALGQGPEFLTYFNYEAQQDKSGLPNDRFSAERPEGSISTLTIQRTEQRDSAMYRCASSQGDREGTEAFFGQGTRLTVV.

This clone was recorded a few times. In nucleotides, the CDR3 is TGTGCCAGTAGTAGAGACAGACAAGAGACCCAGTACTTC. This encodes CASSRDRQETQYF. The chain uses TRBV19 and TRBJ2-5; a possible D gene is TRBD1 (5 bases). Germline CDR1 reads LNHDA; CDR2 reads SQIVND (reference sequence). The CDR3 consists of 13 residues. Trimming removed 4 bases from V and 2 bases from J, with 8 bases in between.

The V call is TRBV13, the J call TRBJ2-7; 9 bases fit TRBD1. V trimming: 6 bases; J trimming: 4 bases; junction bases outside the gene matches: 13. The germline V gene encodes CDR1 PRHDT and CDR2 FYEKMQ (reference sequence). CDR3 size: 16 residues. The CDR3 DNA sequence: TGTGCCAGCAGGCAAGGGGTGGGGACAGGGATTTACGAGCAGTACTTC. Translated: CASRQGVGTGIYEQYF.

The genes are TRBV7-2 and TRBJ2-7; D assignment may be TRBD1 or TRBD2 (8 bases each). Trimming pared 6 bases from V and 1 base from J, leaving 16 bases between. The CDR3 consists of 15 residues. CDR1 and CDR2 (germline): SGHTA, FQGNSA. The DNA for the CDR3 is TGTGCCAGCAGGGTAGCGGGACAGGAGTCCTACGAGCAGTACTTC. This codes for CASRVAGQESYEQYF.